This record looks at one T cell receptor beta chain sequence and its context. Its cognate antigen is unknown. From germline, CDR1 is MNHNS and CDR2 SASEGT. This CDR3 spans 14 amino acids. V dropped 6 bases and J dropped 4 bases, with 15 bases sitting between them. The data are from a study of cytomegalovirus exposure and HLA in healthy donors. General study findings and limits: A previous analysis found most TCR beta V segments productive roughly 90% or roughly 30% of the time.

Use of 60 Vbeta and 13 Jbeta primers characterized the PCR. TCRdb's table, derived via immunoSEQ multiplex PCR, lists solely in-frame clones and lacks some. The sample records about 62,000 clones, 65% to 85% being singletons. The TCR sequence derives from a woman in her thirties in good health and CMV-seronegative. Sequencing was carried out using PBMCs. The rearrangement uses TRBV6-1 and TRBJ1-2; D might be TRBD1 (6 bases). As DNA, the CDR3 is TGTGCCAGCAGAAGTACAGGGACGACCTATGGCTACACCTTC. It yields the protein CASRSTGTTYGYTF.